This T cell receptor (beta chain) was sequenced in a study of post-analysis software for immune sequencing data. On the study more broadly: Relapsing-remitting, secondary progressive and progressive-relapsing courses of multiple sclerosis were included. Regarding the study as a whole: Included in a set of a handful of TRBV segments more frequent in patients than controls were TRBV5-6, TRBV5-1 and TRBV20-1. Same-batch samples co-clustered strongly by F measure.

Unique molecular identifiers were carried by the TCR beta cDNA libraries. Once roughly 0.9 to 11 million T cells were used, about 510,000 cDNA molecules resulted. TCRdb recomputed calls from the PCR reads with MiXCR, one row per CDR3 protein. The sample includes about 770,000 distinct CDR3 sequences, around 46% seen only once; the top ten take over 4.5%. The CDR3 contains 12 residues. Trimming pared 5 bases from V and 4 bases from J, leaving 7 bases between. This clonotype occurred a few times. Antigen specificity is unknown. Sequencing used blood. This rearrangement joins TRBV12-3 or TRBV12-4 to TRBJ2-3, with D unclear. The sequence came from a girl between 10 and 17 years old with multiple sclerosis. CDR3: CASSPFPDTQYF. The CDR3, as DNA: TGTGCCAGCAGTCCCTTTCCAGATACGCAGTATTTT.